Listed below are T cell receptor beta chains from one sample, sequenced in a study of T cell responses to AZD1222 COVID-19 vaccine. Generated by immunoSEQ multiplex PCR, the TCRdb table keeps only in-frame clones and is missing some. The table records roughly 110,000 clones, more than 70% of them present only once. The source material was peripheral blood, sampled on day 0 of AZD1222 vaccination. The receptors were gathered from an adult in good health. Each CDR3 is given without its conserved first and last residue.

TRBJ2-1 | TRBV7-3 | ASSPDTYNEQF
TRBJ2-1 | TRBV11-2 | ASSFPGGPSYNEQF
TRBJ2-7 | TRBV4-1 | ASSHGGGSSTYEQY
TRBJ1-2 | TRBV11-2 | ASSFGQDTYGYT
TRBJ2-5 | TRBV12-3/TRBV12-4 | ASSLTEMETQY
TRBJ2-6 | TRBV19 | ASPRGTNVLT
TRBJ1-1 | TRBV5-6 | ASSLVAGGDTEAF
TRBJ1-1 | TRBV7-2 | ASRGVGVQGNEAF
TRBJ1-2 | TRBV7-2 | ASSSRVSGGQGYGYT
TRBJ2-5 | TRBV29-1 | SAQGSETQY
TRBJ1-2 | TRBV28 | ASRQGVGGYT
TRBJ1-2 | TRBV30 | AWMGQGRFTNYGYT
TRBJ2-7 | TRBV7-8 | ASSSDRGYEQY
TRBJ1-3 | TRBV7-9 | GPAGGPGNTIY
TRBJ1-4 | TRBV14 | ASSQVNTNEKLF
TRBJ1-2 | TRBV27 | ASSAQGNYGYT
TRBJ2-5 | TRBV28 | ASSRPTSAETQY
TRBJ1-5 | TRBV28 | ASSRGGHSYNQPQH
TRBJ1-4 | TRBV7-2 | ASSLVVGENEKLF
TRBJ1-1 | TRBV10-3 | AISDGTGRNTEAF
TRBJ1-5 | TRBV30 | AGTRGVGQPQH
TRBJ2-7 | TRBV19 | ASSMVYRASYEQY
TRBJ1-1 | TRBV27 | ASSQGGTEAF
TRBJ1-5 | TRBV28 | ASSTFGQGVSNQPQH
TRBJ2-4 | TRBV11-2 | ASSLVTENIQY
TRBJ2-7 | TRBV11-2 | ASSVVPSGYYEQY
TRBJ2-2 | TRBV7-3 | ASKDGSYTGELF
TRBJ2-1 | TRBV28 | ASSSSDFVGQNEQF
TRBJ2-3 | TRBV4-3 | ASSQNLVGSTDTQY
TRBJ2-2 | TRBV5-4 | ASSLVGRGPNTGELF
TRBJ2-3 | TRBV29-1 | SVGRREGTDTQY
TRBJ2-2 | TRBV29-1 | SAGQGANTGELF
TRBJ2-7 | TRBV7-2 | ASSSRPLATHEQY
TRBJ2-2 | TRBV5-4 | ASSLGRQGNTGELF
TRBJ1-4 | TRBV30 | AWSVSRNEKLF
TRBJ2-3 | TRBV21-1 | ASSKAGLDSTDTQY